Presented here are 10 T cell receptor beta chains from one specimen sequenced in a study of Graves' ophthalmopathy and Graves' hyperthyroidism. The sequenced template was RNA, covering the TCR beta CDR3 region. RT-PCR was first run with HTBI primers, then multiplex PCR in a second round. TCRdb recomputed calls from the multiplex PCR reads with MiXCR, one row per CDR3 protein. The sample includes hundreds of thousands of distinct CDR3 sequences, 22% of them seen just once. The sequenced sample consisted of peripheral blood. The receptors shown here come from a woman aged 18 to 35 with stable Graves' hyperthyroidism. Some clones in this sample may be carry-over from other donors' samples.

V usage is TRBV6-1 and J usage is TRBJ2-7; the match to TRBD2 covers 9 bases. With 0 bases clipped from V and 3 bases from J, the junction kept 12 bases outside the gene matches. This CDR3 is 18 amino acids long. Germline V gene lookup returns CDR1 MNHNS and CDR2 SASEGT. CDR3 amino acids: CASSEAPWVAGANYEQYF. DNA for the CDR3: TGTGCCAGCAGTGAAGCACCATGGGTAGCGGGAGCTAACTACGAGCAGTACTTC.

This clonotype was observed many times. V is TRBV10-3 and J is TRBJ2-7; D possibly corresponds to TRBD1 (5 bases). The CDR3 consists of 12 residues. Trimming left V 9 bases short and J 0 bases short, with 9 bases between. The germline V gene encodes CDR1 ENHRY and CDR2 SYGVKD. Here the CDR3 DNA reads TGTGCCATAGAGGACAACTCCTACGAGCAGTACTTC. It specifies CAIEDNSYEQYF.

In this sample, this clonotype turned up many times. The chain combines TRBV13 with TRBJ1-1, with D unclear. The CDR3 sequence is 12 residues long. With 4 bases removed from V and 5 bases from J, the gap between germline ends came to 8 bases. CDR1 and CDR2 (germline): PRHDT, FYEKMQ (reference sequence). CDR3 bases: TGTGCCAGCAGCTCCCTGTCGACTGAAGCTTTCTTT. This sequence encodes CASSSLSTEAFF.

This clonotype has a handful of counts. The J gene is TRBJ2-7, the V gene TRBV5-1, with D uncertain. This CDR3 has 11 amino acids. The germline V gene has CDR1 SGHRS and CDR2 YFSETQ. Deletions cut 4 bases from V and 4 bases from J, with 6 bases between. The chain's CDR3 is CASSKAYEQYF. The CDR3 nucleotides are TGCGCCAGCAGCAAAGCGTACGAGCAGTACTTC.

At least ten counts were recorded for this clonotype. V and J are TRBV7-8 and TRBJ2-7; the D gene is possibly TRBD2 (6 bases). CDR3 length equals 15 residues. Trimming removed 0 bases from V and 4 bases from J, with 13 bases in between. Germline CDR1 is SGHVS and CDR2 is FQNEAQ. CDR3 in DNA: TGTGCCAGCAGCTTAGCGGGCGGCGGGGCGTACGAGCAGTACTTC. Protein sequence: CASSLAGGGAYEQYF. The whole variable domain, filled in from reference TRBV7-8 and TRBJ2-7, reads GAGVSQSPRYKVAKRGQDVALRCDPISGHVSLFWYQQALGQGPEFLTYFQNEAQLDKSGLPSDRFFAERPEGSVSTLKIQRTQQEDSAVYLCASSLAGGGAYEQYFGPGTRLTVT.

This chain connects TRBV2 to TRBJ1-1, with a possible D match to TRBD1 (6 bases). CDR3 size: 15 residues. CDR1 and CDR2 (germline): SNHLY, FYNNEI. V was clipped by 8 bases and J by 5 bases, with 21 bases between them. CDR3 amino acids: CASLDVTGSGTEAFF. As DNA, the CDR3 is TGTGCCAGCCTAGACGTTACAGGGAGCGGAACTGAAGCTTTCTTT.

This chain links TRBV5-5 with TRBJ2-2; maybe TRBD1 (6 bases). CDR1 SGHKS and CDR2 YYEKEE come from the germline V gene (reference sequence). The CDR3 extends over 16 amino acids. Deletions cut 0 bases from V and 4 bases from J, with 13 bases between. CDR3 region: CASSLDRDPSTGELFF. The DNA for the CDR3 is TGTGCCAGCAGCTTGGACAGGGACCCGAGCACCGGGGAGCTGTTTTTT. The complete variable domain, with remaining parts taken from reference TRBV5-5 and TRBJ2-2, reads DAGVTQSPTHLIKTRGQQVTLRCSPISGHKSVSWYQQVLGQGPQFIFQYYEKEERGRGNFPDRFSARQFPNYSSELNVNALLLGDSALYLCASSLDRDPSTGELFFGEGSRLTVL.

This clonotype was seen repeatedly, ten times or more. The chain is built from TRBV11-2 and TRBJ1-2; D is unclear. This CDR3 comprises 14 residues. Trimming took off 5 bases at V and 2 bases at J, with 12 bases between the two ends. Germline V gene sequence: CDR1 SGHAT, CDR2 FQNNGV. CDR3 region: CASSHAAGNYGYTF. Written as DNA, the CDR3 is TGTGCCAGCAGCCACGCTGCCGGGAACTATGGCTACACCTTC.

As regards this clonotype: A much bigger clone sits one base away, suggesting this may be a read error. This chain links TRBV7-9 with TRBJ1-3; D perhaps matches TRBD1 (5 bases). This CDR3 spans 15 amino acids. V lost 7 bases and J lost 7, with 20 bases in between. The germline V gene has CDR1 SEHNR and CDR2 FQNEAQ (reference sequence). CDR3 residues: CASNRLRDGPNTIYF. Here the CDR3 DNA reads TGTGCCAGCAACCGCCTCCGGGACGGCCCGAACACCATATATTTT.

Here the CDR3 reads CASSFRETNTEAFF. The CDR3 coding sequence is TGTGCCAGCAGTTTTAGGGAGACGAACACTGAAGCTTTCTTT. V usage is TRBV12-3 or TRBV12-4 and J usage is TRBJ1-1; no clear D. This CDR3 is built from 14 residues. The germline V and J ends were trimmed by 3 bases and 1 base, with 9 bases remaining between them.